The present T cell receptor (beta chain) was sequenced within a study of early T cells in non-severe SARS-CoV-2 infection (dated by TCRdb to 2020 to 2022). Looking at the study overall: TCR sequencing used bulk RNA from unsorted whole blood, so alpha and beta chains could not be paired.

Set within a cohort of healthcare workers in London, UK, this nested case-control study involved weekly PCR testing of nasopharyngeal swabs along with blood sampling. Healthcare workers were recruited during the week of the UK lockdown, between 23 and 31 March 2020, and followed weekly for up to 16 weeks. The library was built by means of 5' RACE. The instrument was a NextSeq 500. To correct for sequencing error and PCR bias, the TCR library protocol tagged individual cDNA molecules with unique molecular identifiers. Both TCR alpha and beta chains were sequenced, and tight co-correlation was observed between alpha and beta sequence abundances in each sample. Regarding the original processing steps: Decombinator V4 was used to annotate the V gene, J gene and CDR3 of the TCR sequences. Expanded TCRs were defined as changing significantly between any two time points under a Poisson model with p below 0.0001. TCR abundances were normalised to the total number of TCRs sequenced per sample and were expressed as counts per million. MAIT TCRs were defined by TRAV1-2 paired with TRAJ12, TRAJ20 or TRAJ33, and iNKT TCRs by TRAV10 paired with TRAJ18. VDJdb, accessed on 1 November 2021, was searched for TCRs annotated for CMV, EBV and SARS-CoV-2, and TCRs annotated for more than one antigen were excluded. Using fastp trimming at Q25 and MiXCR clonotype assembly, TCRdb reanalyzed the public sequencing data and kept in-frame beta chains. When rows share a CDR3 protein, they turn into one entry using the most common DNA and genes. The authors' filters were not applied to this entry. The sample table holds 100,000 to 150,000 distinct CDR3 sequences, of which under 15% were seen once. Jointly, the top ten make up roughly a fifth of the sample.

This clonotype was counted a few times. The target of this receptor is not known. Base qualities are not provided; no much larger clone lies one nucleotide away. The germline V gene specifies MGHRA as CDR1 and YSYEKL as CDR2. Compared with germline, V lacks 5 bases and J lacks 2 bases; bases without a gene match: 7. Inclusive of the bounding cysteine and phenylalanine, the CDR3 is 15 residues long. The retained sequence is limited to the CDR3, 45 bases, with the frame set at the first base. General conclusions and limits of the study: VDJdb matching was skewed toward anti-spike CD8 responses and likely underestimated virus-specific expansions by missing private and CD4 specificities.

This TCR was recovered from an adult who was a healthcare worker with PCR-confirmed SARS-CoV-2 infection or an uninfected control (not recorded which). Sequenced input: whole blood. Recombination connected TRBV4-1 to TRBJ2-3; 7 bases in the middle match TRBD1. CDR3 region: CASSKMDRLTDTQYF. The DNA sequence is as follows: TGCGCCAGCAGCAAGATGGACAGGCTCACAGATACGCAGTATTTT.